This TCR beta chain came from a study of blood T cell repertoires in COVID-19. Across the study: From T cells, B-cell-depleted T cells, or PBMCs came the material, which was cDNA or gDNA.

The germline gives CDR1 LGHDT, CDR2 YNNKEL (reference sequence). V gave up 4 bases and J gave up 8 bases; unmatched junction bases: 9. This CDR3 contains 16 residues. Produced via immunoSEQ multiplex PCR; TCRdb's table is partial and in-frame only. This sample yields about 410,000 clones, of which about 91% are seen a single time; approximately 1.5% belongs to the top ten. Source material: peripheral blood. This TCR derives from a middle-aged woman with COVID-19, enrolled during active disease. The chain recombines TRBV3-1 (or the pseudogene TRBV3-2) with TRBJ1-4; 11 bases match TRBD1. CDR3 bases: TGTGCCAGCAGCCCAAATCCGGGACAGGGGGAGGAAAAACTGTTTTTT. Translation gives CASSPNPGQGEEKLFF.